Listed below are T cell receptor beta chains from one sample, sequenced in a study of identical twins. Via MiXCR, TCRdb re-called the 5' RACE reads, giving one row per CDR3 protein. Altogether fewer than 350,000 distinct CDR3 sequences are present, about 8.3% being singletons, with the ten largest covering over 2%. This sample was also put to use in a study of yellow fever vaccine responses in identical twins.

The sample taken for sequencing was memory (CD45RO+) T cells sorted from blood. The receptor source for this set is a woman between 18 and 29 years old in good health. The CDR3 runs from the conserved cysteine through the conserved F or W. Fields, in order: clone size, J gene, V gene, CDR3 protein. Clone size is given for some rows only: seen once, a few or many times, or a class if the clone is expanded.

size: many
J: TRBJ1-3
V: TRBV12-3/TRBV12-4
CDR3: CASSRPQVVGTPSGNTIYF

size: few
J: TRBJ1-6
V: TRBV6-1
CDR3: CASSRSQNSPLHF

size: -
J: TRBJ2-7
V: TRBV20-1
CDR3: CSARLPDRAGEQYF

size: -
J: TRBJ2-7
V: TRBV4-1
CDR3: CASSQVEADPDYYEQYF

size: few
J: TRBJ1-5
V: TRBV28
CDR3: CASSFLPVNQPQHF

size: -
J: TRBJ1-5
V: TRBV4-1
CDR3: CASSQDMEGVSQPQHF

size: few
J: TRBJ2-1
V: TRBV5-1
CDR3: CASSVSQGAGIYNEQFF

size: -
J: TRBJ2-1
V: TRBV10-1
CDR3: CASSGPPWDRRDNEQFF

size: many
J: TRBJ1-1
V: TRBV12-3/TRBV12-4
CDR3: CASSGTANTEAFF

size: -
J: TRBJ1-3
V: TRBV20-1
CDR3: CSARDRGTGVRRNTIYF

size: -
J: TRBJ2-7
V: TRBV20-1
CDR3: CSAGTGTGPYEQYF

size: -
J: TRBJ2-1
V: TRBV7-9
CDR3: CASSLSRLAEKNEQFF

size: -
J: TRBJ2-1
V: TRBV19
CDR3: CATRGSSYNEQFF

size: -
J: TRBJ1-1
V: TRBV12-3/TRBV12-4
CDR3: CASSFERGQINTEAFF

size: -
J: TRBJ2-2
V: TRBV24-1
CDR3: CATSDALRRGADGELFF

size: few
J: TRBJ2-1
V: TRBV2
CDR3: CASSGDRGVDEQFF

size: few
J: TRBJ2-7
V: TRBV18
CDR3: CASSRAEPAYEQYF

size: -
J: TRBJ2-2
V: TRBV21-1
CDR3: CASSRVPSGRPTGELFF

size: -
J: TRBJ2-1
V: TRBV27
CDR3: CASSLDGQGFWNEQFF

size: many
J: TRBJ2-1
V: TRBV7-8
CDR3: CASTGHTYNEQFF

size: few
J: TRBJ1-2
V: TRBV28
CDR3: CASMRTERYGYTF

size: few
J: TRBJ1-2
V: TRBV28
CDR3: CASSWRSNYGYTF

size: many
J: TRBJ1-2
V: TRBV12-3/TRBV12-4
CDR3: CASARQGAYGYTF

size: many
J: TRBJ2-2
V: TRBV9
CDR3: CASSVGTGELFF

size: few
J: TRBJ1-3
V: TRBV5-1
CDR3: CASSLEGGRKAGNTIYF

size: -
J: TRBJ2-7
V: TRBV2
CDR3: CASSHLYYEQYF

size: once
J: TRBJ2-7
V: TRBV2
CDR3: CASSEINYEQYF

size: many
J: TRBJ2-2
V: TRBV20-1
CDR3: CSARLSGTSGGARTGELFF

size: many
J: TRBJ1-1
V: TRBV10-2
CDR3: CASSERDRGLNTEAFF

size: many
J: TRBJ2-7
V: TRBV12-3/TRBV12-4
CDR3: CASSLRSGNEQYF

size: few
J: TRBJ2-1
V: TRBV29-1
CDR3: CSGGGMSGRNEQFF

size: -
J: TRBJ2-7
V: TRBV27
CDR3: CASSLSGGLWGDEQYF

size: few
J: TRBJ1-5
V: TRBV12-5
CDR3: CASGLYGVSNQPQHF

size: few
J: TRBJ2-5
V: TRBV3-1
CDR3: CASSQGATLQETQYF

size: many
J: TRBJ2-5
V: TRBV20-1
CDR3: CSATQETQYF